The source of this TCR beta chain is a study of blood T cell repertoires in COVID-19. Overall study context: Collection of acute and convalescent COVID-19 samples took place in the United States, Italy and Spain.

The CDR3 is 17 amino acids. Unmatched junction bases numbered 15, after V lost 1 base and J lost 7 bases. From germline, CDR1 is MGHRA and CDR2 YSYEKL. Per the original methods: Reference gene primers were amplified, and this amplification served to estimate nucleated cell counts. Assay used: immunoSEQ multiplex PCR; TCRdb lists only in-frame clones, some missing. That table supplies the V and J calls and clone size; D and trimming were determined from the DNA. The sample shows approximately 100,000 clones, 75% to 90% of them seen only once. The receptor was isolated from an elderly woman with acute or convalescent COVID-19. The chain employs TRBV4-1 and TRBJ2-5, with 7 bases identical to TRBD2. Input material: peripheral blood. In nucleotides, the CDR3 is TGCGCCAGCAGCCAAGCATCCCTAGCGCTGGGGGGGATGACCCAGTACTTC. Translation: CASSQASLALGGMTQYF.